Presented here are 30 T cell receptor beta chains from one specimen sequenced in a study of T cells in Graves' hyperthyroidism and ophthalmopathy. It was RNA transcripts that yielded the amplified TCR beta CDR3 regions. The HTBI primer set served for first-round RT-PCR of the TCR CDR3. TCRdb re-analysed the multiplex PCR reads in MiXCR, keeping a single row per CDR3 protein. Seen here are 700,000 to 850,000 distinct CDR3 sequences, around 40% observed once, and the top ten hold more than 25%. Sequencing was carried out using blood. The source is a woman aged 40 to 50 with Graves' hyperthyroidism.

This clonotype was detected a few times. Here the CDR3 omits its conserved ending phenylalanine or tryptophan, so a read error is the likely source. The CDR3 spells CASRADVGTGAFS. The CDR3 coding sequence is TGTGCCAGCAGGGCAGACGTCGGCACTGGAGCTTTCTCT. The chain employs TRBV2 and TRBJ1-1; D not resolved. This CDR3 contains 13 residues. The germline V gene has CDR1 SNHLY and CDR2 FYNNEI.

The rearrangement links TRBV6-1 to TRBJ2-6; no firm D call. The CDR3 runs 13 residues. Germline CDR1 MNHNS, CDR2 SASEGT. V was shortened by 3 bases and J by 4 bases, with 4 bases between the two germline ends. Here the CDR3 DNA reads TGTGCCAGCAGTGACGAGGGGGCCAACGTCCTGACTTTC. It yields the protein CASSDEGANVLTF.

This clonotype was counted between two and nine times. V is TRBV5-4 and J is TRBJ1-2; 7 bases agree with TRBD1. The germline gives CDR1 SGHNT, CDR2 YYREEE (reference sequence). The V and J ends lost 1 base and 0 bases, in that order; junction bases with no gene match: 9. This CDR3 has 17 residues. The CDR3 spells CASSLSRDSHTNYGYTF. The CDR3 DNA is TGTGCCAGCAGCTTGTCTCGGGACAGTCATACTAACTATGGCTACACCTTC.

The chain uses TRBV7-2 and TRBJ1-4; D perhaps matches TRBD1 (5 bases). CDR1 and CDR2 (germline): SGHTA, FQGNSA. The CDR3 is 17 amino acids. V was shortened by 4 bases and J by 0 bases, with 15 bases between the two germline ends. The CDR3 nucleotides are TGTGCCAGCAGCTACCCTCTGGGGGATGCAACTAATGAAAAACTGTTTTTT. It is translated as CASSYPLGDATNEKLFF.

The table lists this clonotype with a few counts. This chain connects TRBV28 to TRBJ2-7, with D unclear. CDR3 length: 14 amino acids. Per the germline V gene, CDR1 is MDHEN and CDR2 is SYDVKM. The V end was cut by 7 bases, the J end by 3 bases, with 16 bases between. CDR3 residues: CASKRGRTYYEQYF. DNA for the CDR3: TGTGCCAGCAAGCGCGGCAGGACCTACTACGAGCAGTACTTC.

The CDR3 region is CSARRAGKETQYF. CDR3 in DNA: TGCAGTGCTAGGCGTGCGGGGAAAGAGACCCAGTACTTC. The chain joins TRBV20-1 to TRBJ2-5, with D tentatively TRBD2 (6 bases). V lost 3 bases to trimming and J lost 3 bases, with 11 bases between them. CDR1 DFQATT and CDR2 SNEGSKA come from the germline V gene (reference sequence). CDR3 size: 13 residues.

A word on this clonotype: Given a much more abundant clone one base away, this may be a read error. DNA for the CDR3: TGTGCCATCAGTCTTCAGGGATTTAGCACTGAAGCTTTCTTT. It yields the protein CAISLQGFSTEAFF. This chain joins TRBV10-3 and TRBJ1-1, with D possibly matching TRBD1 (5 bases). This CDR3 spans 14 amino acids. Germline CDR1 is ENHRY and CDR2 is SYGVKD. V was pared by 5 bases and J by 4 bases, with 14 bases between.

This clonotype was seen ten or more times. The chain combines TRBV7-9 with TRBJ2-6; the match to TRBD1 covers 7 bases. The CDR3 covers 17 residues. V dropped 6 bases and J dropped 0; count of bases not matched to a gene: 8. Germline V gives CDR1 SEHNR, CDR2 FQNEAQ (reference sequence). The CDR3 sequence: CASSFWTGSSGANVLTF. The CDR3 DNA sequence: TGTGCCAGCAGTTTTTGGACAGGAAGCTCTGGGGCCAACGTCCTGACTTTC. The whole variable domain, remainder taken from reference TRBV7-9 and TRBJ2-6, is DTGVSQNPRHKITKRGQNVTFRCDPISEHNRLYWYRQTLGQGPEFLTYFQNEAQLEKSRLLSDRFSAERPKGSFSTLEIQRTEQGDSAMYLCASSFWTGSSGANVLTFGAGSRLTVL.

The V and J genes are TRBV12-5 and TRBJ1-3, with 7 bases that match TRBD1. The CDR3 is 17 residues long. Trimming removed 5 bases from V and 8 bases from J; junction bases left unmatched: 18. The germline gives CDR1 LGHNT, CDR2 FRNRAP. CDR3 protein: CASGTAPYRGPGDTIYF. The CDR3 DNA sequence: TGTGCTAGTGGTACCGCTCCCTACAGGGGACCCGGGGACACCATATATTTT.

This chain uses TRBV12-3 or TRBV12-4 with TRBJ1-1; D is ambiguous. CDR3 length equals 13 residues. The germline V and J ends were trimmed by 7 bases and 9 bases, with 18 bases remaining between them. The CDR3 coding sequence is TGTGCCAGCAATCCGGATGAGAACAGAAAAGCTTTCTTT. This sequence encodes CASNPDENRKAFF.

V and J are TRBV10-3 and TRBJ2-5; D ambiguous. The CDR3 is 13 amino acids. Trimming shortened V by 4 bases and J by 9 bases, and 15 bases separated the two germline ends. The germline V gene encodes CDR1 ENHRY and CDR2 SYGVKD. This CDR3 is CAISGTGNQPQYF. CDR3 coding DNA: TGTGCCATCAGTGGGACGGGCAATCAGCCCCAGTACTTC.

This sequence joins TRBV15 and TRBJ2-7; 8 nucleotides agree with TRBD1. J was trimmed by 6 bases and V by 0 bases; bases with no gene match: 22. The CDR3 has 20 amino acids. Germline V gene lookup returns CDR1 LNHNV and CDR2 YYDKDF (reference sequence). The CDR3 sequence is CATSRDTALTTRTGKGEQYF. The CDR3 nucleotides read TGTGCCACCAGCAGAGATACCGCTCTAACGACTCGGACAGGGAAGGGCGAGCAGTACTTC.

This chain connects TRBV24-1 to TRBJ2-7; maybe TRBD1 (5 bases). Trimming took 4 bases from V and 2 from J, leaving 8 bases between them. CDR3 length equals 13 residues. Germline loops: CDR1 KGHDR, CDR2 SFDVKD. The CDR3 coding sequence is TGTGCCACCAGTGAGACAGTCCCCTACGAGCAGTACTTC. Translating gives CATSETVPYEQYF.

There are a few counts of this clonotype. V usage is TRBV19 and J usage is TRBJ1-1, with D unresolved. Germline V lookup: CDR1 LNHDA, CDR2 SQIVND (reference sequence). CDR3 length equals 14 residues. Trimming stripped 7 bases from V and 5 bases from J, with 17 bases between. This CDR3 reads CASIHDPGGTEAFF. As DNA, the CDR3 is TGTGCCAGTATACATGACCCCGGAGGAACTGAAGCTTTCTTT.

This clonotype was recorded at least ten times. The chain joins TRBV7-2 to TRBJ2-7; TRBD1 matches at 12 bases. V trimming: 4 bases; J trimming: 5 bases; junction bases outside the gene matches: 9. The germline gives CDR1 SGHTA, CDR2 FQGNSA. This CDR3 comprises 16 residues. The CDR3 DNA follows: TGTGCCAGCAGCTACCGGGGACAGGGGGCAACCCACGAGCAGTACTTC. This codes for CASSYRGQGATHEQYF.

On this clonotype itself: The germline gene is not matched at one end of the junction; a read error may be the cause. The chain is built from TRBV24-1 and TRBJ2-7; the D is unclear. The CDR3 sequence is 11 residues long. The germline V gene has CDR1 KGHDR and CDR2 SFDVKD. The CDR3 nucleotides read TGTGCCAGCAGTCGTCTAGGCGAGCAGTACTTC. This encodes CASSRLGEQYF.

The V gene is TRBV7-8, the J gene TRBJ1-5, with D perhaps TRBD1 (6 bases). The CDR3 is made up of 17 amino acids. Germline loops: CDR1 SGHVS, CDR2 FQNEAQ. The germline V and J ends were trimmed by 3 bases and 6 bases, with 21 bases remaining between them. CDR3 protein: CASSFEQGFLTGQPQHF. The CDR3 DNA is TGTGCCAGCAGCTTCGAACAGGGATTCCTTACTGGTCAGCCCCAGCATTTT.

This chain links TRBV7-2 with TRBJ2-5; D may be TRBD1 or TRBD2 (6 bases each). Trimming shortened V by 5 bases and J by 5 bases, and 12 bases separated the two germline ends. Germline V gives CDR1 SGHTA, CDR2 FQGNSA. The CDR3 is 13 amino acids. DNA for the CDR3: TGTGCCAGCAGCACCCTAGGGGGGGAGACCCAGTACTTC. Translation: CASSTLGGETQYF.

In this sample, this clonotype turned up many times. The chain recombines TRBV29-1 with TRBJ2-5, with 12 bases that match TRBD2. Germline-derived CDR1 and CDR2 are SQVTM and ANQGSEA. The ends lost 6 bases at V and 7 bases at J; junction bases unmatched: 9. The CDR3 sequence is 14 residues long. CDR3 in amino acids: CSVLLAGGIGTQYF. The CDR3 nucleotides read TGCAGCGTACTACTAGCGGGAGGAATCGGGACCCAGTACTTC. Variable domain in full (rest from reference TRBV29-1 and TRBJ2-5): SAVISQKPSRDICQRGTSLTIQCQVDSQVTMMFWYRQQPGQSLTLIATANQGSEATYESGFVIDKFPISRPNLTFSTLTVSNMSPEDSSIYLCSVLLAGGIGTQYFGPGTRLLVL.

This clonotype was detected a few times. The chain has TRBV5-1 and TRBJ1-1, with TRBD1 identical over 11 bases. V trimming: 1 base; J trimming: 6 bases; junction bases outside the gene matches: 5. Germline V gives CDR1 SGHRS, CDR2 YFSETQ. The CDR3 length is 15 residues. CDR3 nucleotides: TGCGCCAGCAGCTTGCCCCCGGGACAGGGGGCTGAAGCTTTCTTT. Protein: CASSLPPGQGAEAFF.

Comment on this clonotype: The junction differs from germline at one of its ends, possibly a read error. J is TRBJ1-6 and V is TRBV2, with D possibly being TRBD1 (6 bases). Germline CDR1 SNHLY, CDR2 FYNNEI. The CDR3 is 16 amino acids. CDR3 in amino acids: CASSRTGFTYNSPFHF. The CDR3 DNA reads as TGTGCCAGCAGTCGAACAGGGTTCACCTATAATTCACCCTTCCACTTT.

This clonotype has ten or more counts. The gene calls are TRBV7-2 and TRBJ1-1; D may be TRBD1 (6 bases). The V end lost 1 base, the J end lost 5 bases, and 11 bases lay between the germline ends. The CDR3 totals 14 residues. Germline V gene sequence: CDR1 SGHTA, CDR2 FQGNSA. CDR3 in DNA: TGTGCCAGCAGCTTAGGTGCAGGGGCGACTGAAGCTTTCTTT. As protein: CASSLGAGATEAFF.

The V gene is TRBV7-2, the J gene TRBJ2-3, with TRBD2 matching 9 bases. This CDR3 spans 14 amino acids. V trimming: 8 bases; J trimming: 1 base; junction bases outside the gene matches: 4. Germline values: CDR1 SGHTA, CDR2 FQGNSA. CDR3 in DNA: TGTGCCAGCTCCCGGACTAGCGGCACAGATACGCAGTATTTT. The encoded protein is CASSRTSGTDTQYF.

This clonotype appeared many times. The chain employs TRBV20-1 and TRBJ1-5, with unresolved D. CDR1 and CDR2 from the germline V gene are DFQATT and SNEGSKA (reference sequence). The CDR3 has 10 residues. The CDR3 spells CSAFNQPQHF. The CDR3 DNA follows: TGCAGCGCCTTCAATCAGCCCCAGCATTTT.

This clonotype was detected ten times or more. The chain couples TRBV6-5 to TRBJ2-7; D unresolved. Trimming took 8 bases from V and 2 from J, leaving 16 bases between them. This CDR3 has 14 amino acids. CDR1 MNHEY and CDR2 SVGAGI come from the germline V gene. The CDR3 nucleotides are TGTGCCAGCTCCTCCACGGACGGACCCTACGAGCAGTACTTC. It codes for CASSSTDGPYEQYF.

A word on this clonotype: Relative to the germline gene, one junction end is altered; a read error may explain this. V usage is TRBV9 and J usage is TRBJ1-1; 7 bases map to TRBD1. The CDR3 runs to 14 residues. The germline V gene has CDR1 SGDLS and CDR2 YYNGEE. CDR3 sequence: CACSAGGGPTEAFF. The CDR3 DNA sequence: TGTGCCTGCAGCGCAGGGGGTGGACCCACTGAAGCTTTCTTT.

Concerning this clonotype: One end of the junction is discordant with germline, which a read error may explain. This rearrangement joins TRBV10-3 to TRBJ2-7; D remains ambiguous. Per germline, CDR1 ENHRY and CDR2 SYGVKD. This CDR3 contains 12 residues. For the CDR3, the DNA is TGTGCCAGCAGTGAAATGGGATACGAGCGGTACTTC. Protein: CASSEMGYERYF.

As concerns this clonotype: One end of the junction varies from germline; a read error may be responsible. CDR3 in DNA: TGTGCCAGCGGCCGGGGACACCAGGGCACTGAAGCTTTCTTT. Translation gives CASGRGHQGTEAFF. The chain joins TRBV5-1 to TRBJ1-1; a possible D gene is TRBD1 (6 bases). Per germline, CDR1 SGHRS and CDR2 YFSETQ. This CDR3 has 14 amino acids.

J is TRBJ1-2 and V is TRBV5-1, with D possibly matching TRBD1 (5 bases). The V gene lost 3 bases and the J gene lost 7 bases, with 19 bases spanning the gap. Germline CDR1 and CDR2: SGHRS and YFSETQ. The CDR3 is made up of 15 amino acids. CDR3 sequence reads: CASSSSLETGPGYTF. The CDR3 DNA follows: TGCGCCAGCAGCTCGTCCTTGGAGACGGGGCCTGGCTACACCTTC.

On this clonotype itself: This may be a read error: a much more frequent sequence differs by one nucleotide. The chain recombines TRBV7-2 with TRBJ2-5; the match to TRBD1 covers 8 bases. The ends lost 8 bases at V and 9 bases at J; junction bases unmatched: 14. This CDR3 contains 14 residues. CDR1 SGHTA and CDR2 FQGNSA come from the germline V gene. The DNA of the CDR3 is TGTGCCAGCTCCTCCGGGACAGGTTCGGAGGCCCAGTACTTC. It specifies CASSSGTGSEAQYF.